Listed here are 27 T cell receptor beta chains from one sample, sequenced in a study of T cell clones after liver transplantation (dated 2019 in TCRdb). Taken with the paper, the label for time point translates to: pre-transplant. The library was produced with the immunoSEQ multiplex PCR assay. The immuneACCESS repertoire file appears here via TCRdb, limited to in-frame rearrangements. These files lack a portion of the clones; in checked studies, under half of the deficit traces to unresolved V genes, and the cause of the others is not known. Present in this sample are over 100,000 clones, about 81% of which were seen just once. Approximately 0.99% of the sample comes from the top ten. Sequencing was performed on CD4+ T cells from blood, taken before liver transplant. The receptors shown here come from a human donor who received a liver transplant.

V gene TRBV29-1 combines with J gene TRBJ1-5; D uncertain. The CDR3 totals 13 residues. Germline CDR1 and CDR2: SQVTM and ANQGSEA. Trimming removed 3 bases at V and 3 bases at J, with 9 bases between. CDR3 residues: CSVDSGPNQPQHF. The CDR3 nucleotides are TGCAGCGTTGATTCCGGGCCCAATCAGCCCCAGCATTTT.

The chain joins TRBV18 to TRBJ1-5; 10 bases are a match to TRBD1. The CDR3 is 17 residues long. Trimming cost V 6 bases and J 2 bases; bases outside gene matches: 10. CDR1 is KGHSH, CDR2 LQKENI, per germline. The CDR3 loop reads CASSQTGGDAGNQPQHF. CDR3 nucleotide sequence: TGTGCCAGCTCCCAGACAGGGGGCGATGCGGGCAATCAGCCCCAGCATTTT. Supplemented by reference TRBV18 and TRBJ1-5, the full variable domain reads NAGVMQNPRHLVRRRGQEARLRCSPMKGHSHVYWYRQLPEEGLKFMVYLQKENIIDESGMPKERFSAEFPKEGPSILRIQQVVRGDSAAYFCASSQTGGDAGNQPQHFGDGTRLSIL.

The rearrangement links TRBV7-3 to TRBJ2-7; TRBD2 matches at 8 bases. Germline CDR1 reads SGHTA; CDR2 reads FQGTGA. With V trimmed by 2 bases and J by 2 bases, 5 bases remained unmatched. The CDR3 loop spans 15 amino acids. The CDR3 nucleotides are TGTGCCAGCAGCTTAGGCAGCGGGGGTGCCTACGAGCAGTACTTC. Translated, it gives CASSLGSGGAYEQYF.

CDR3 sequence reads: CASGSNLSGNTIYF. The CDR3 bases are TGTGCCAGCGGCTCCAATCTCTCTGGAAACACCATATATTTT. The chain links TRBV7-9 to TRBJ1-3; D remains unclear. The germline V gene encodes CDR1 SEHNR and CDR2 FQNEAQ (reference sequence). V lost 8 bases and J lost 0, with 11 bases in between. This CDR3 has 14 residues.

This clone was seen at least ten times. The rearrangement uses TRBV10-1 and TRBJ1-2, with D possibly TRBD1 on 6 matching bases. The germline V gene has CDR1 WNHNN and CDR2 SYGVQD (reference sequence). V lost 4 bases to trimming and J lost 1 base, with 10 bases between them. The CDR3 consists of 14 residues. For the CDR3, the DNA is TGCGCCAGCAGTGGCAGGGGATTTAACTATGGCTACACCTTC. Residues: CASSGRGFNYGYTF.

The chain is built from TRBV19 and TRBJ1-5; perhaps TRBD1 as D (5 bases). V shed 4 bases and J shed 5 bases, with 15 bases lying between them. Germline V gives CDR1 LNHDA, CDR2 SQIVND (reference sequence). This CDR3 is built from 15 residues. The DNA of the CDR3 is TGTGCCAGTAGTAAAGGGGCGCTGGCTTATCAGCCCCAGCATTTT. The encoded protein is CASSKGALAYQPQHF.

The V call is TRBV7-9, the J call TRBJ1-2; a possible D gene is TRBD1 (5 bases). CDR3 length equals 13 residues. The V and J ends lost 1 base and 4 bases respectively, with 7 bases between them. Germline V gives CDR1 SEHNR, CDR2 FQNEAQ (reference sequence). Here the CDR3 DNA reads TGTGCCAGCAGCTTAGGAGGGACCTATGGCTACACCTTC. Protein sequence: CASSLGGTYGYTF.

The CDR3 DNA sequence: TGCAGCGCCCGGGGAGGGCTTCTGCACAGGGAGGTCAATGAGCAGTTCTTC. Translated, it gives CSARGGLLHREVNEQFF. V gene TRBV29-1 combines with J gene TRBJ2-1, with a tentative D call TRBD2 (7 bases). The V gene's germline CDR1 is SQVTM and CDR2 ANQGSEA. The V end was cut by 7 bases, the J end by 6 bases, with 28 bases between. The CDR3 is 17 residues long.

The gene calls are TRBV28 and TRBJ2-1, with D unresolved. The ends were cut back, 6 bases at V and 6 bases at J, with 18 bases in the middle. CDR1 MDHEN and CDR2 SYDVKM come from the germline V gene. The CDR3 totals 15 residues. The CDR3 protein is CASRGILSAPNEQFF. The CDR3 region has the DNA TGTGCCAGCAGGGGGATATTAAGCGCGCCCAATGAGCAGTTCTTC.

For the CDR3, the DNA is TGCAGCGTTCATAGCGGGACCCGCACAGATACGCAGTATTTT. This encodes CSVHSGTRTDTQYF. The J gene is TRBJ2-3, the V gene TRBV29-1; TRBD2 agrees at 8 bases. The CDR3 is made up of 14 amino acids. Germline values: CDR1 SQVTM, CDR2 ANQGSEA. The V and J ends lost 5 bases and 1 base, in that order; junction bases with no gene match: 5.

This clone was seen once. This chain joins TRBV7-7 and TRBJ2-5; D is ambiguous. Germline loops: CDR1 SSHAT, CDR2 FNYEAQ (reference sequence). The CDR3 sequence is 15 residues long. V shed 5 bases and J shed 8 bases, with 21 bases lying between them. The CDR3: CASSPPGRPGDTQYF. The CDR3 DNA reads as TGTGCCAGCAGCCCGCCTGGACGACCTGGGGATACCCAGTACTTC.

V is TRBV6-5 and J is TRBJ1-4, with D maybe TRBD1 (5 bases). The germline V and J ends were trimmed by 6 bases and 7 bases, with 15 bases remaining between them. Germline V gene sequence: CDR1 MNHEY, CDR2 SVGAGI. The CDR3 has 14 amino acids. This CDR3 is CASSRDRALEKLFF. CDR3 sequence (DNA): TGTGCCAGCAGCCGGGACCGCGCCCTTGAAAAACTGTTTTTT.

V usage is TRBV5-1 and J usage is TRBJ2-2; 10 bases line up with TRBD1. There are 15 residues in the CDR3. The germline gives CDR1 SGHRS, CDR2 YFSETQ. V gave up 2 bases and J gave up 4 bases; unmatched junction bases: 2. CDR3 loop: CASSFGQGVTGELFF. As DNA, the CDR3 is TGCGCCAGCAGCTTTGGACAGGGGGTCACCGGGGAGCTGTTTTTT. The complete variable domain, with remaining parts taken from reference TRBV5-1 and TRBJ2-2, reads KAGVTQTPRYLIKTRGQQVTLSCSPISGHRSVSWYQQTPGQGLQFLFEYFSETQRNKGNFPGRFSGRQFSNSRSEMNVSTLELGDSALYLCASSFGQGVTGELFFGEGSRLTVL.

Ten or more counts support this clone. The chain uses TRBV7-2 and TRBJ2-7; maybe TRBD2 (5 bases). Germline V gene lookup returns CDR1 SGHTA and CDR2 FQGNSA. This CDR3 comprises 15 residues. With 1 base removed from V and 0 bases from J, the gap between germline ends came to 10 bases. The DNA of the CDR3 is TGTGCCAGCAGCTTAGGCGGGCACCACTCCTACGAGCAGTACTTC. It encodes CASSLGGHHSYEQYF.

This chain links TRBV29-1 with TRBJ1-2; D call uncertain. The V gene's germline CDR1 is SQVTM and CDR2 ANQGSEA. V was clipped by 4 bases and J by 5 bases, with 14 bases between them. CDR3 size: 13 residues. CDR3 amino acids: CSVASSYGYGYTF. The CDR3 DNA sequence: TGCAGCGTTGCCTCCTCCTACGGGTATGGCTACACCTTC.

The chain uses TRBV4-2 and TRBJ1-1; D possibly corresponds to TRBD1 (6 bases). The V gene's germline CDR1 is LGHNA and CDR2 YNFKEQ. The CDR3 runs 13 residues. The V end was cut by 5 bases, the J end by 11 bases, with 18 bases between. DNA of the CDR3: TGTGCCAGCAGCTGGCAATTGGACAGTTGGGCTTTCTTT. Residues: CASSWQLDSWAFF.

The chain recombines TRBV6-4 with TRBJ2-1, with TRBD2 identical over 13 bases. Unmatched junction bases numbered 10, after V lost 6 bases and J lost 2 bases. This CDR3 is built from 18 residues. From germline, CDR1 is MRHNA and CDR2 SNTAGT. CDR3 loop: CASRPGLAGRQTYNEQFF. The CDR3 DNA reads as TGTGCCAGCAGGCCGGGACTAGCGGGACGGCAGACCTACAATGAGCAGTTCTTC.

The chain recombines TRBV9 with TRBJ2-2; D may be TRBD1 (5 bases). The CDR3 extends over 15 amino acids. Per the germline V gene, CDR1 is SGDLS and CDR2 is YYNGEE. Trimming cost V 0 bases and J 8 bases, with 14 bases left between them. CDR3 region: CASSVDSTAPGELFF. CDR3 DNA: TGTGCCAGCAGCGTAGACTCGACAGCCCCTGGGGAGCTGTTTTTT.

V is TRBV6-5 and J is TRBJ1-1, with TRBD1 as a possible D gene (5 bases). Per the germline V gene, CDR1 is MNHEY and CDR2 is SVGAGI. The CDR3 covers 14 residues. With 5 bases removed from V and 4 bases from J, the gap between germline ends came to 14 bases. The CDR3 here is CASSNGGLGTEAFF. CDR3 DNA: TGTGCCAGCAGTAATGGGGGATTGGGCACTGAAGCTTTCTTT.

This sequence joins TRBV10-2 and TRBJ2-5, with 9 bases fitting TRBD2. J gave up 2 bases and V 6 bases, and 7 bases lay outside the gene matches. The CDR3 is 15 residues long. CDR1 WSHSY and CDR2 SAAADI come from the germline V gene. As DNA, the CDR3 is TGCGCCAGCAGCCAACTAGCGGGCCCGCAAGAGACCCAGTACTTC. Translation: CASSQLAGPQETQYF.

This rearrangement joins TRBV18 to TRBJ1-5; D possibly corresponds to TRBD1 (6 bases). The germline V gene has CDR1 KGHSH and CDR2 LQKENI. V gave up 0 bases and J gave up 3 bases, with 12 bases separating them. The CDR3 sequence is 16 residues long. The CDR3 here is CASSPPLGHPNQPQHF. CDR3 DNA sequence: TGTGCCAGCTCACCACCGTTGGGACACCCCAATCAGCCCCAGCATTTT. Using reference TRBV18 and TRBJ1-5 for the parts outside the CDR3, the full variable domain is NAGVMQNPRHLVRRRGQEARLRCSPMKGHSHVYWYRQLPEEGLKFMVYLQKENIIDESGMPKERFSAEFPKEGPSILRIQQVVRGDSAAYFCASSPPLGHPNQPQHFGDGTRLSIL.

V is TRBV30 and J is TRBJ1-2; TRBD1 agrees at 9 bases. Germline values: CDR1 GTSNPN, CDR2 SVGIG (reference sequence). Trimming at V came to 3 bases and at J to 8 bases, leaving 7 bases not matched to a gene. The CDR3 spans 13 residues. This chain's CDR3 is CAWSKQGARGYTF. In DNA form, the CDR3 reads TGTGCCTGGAGCAAACAGGGGGCTAGGGGCTACACCTTC.

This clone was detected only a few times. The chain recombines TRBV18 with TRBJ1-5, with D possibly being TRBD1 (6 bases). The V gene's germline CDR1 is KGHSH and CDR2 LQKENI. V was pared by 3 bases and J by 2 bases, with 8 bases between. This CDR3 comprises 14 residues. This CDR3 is CASSPAGGNQPQHF. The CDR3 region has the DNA TGTGCCAGCTCACCGGCAGGGGGCAATCAGCCCCAGCATTTT.

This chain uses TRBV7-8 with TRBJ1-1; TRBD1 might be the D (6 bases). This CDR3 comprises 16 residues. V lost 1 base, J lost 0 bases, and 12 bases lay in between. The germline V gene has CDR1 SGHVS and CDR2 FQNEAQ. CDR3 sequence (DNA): TGTGCCAGCAGCTTAGTGTCGGGACACATGAACACTGAAGCTTTCTTT. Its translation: CASSLVSGHMNTEAFF.

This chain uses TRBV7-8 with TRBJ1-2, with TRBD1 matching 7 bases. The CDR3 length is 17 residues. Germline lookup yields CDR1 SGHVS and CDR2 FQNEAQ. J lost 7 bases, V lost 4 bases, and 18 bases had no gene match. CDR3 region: CASSSWTGSNPEGGYTF. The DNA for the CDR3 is TGTGCCAGCAGCTCATGGACAGGCTCCAATCCTGAGGGTGGCTACACCTTC.

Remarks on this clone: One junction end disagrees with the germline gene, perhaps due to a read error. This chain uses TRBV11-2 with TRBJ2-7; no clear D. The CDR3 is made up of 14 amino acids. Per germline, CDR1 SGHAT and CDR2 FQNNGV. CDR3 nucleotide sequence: TGTGTCAGCAGCTTGGTCATTGGCGGCTACGAGCAGTACTTC. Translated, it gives CVSSLVIGGYEQYF.

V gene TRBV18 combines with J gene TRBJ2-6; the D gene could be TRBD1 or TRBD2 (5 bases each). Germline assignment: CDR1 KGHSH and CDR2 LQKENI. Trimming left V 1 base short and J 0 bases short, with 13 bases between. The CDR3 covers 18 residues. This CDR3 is CASSPLGTVNSGANVLTF. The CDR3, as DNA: TGTGCCAGCTCACCACTAGGGACGGTAAACTCTGGGGCCAACGTCCTGACTTTC.